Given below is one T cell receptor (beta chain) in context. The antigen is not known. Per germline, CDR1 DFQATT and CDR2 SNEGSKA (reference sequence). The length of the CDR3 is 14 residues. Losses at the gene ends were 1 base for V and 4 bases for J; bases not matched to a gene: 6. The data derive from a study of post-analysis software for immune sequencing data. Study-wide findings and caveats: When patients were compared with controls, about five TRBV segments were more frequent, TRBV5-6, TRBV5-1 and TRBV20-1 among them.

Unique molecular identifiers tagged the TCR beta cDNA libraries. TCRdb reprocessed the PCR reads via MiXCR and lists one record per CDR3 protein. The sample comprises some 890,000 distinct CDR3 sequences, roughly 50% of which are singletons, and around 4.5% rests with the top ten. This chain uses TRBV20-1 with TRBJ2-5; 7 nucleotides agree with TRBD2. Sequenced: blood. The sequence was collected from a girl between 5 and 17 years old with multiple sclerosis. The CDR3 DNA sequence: TGCAGTGCTAGAGGGGGGGGTGGTTTAGAGACCCAGTACTTC. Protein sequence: CSARGGGGLETQYF.